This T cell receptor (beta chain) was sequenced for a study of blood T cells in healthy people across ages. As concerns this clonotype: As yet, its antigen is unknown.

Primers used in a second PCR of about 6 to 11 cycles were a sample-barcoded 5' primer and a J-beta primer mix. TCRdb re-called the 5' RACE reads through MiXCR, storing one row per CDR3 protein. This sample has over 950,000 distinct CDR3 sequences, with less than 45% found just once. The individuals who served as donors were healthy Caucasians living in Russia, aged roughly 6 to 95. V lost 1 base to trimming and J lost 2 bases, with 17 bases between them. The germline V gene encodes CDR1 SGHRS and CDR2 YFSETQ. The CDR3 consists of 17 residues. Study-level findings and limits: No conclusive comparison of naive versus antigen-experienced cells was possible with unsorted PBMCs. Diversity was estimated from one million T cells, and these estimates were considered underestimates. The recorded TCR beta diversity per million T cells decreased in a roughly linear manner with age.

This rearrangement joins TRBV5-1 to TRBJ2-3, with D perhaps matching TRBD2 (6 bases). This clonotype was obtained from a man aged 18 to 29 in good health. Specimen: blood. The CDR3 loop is CASSLTTSTENTDTQYF. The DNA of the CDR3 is TGCGCCAGCAGCTTGACTACTAGCACCGAAAACACAGATACGCAGTATTTT.